The clone carrying this T cell receptor (beta chain) was counted between two and nine times. No antigen is known for it. A multiplex PCR was run with 60 Vbeta primers and 13 Jbeta primers. Authors' analysis steps: In a later analysis, some 80 million unique TCR beta chains included roughly 11 million shared by two or more donors. Sequencing used immunoSEQ multiplex PCR; TCRdb keeps in-frame clones, though not all of them. V, J and clone size are those of that table, while D and trimming were read from the DNA. The profile shows approximately 170,000 clones, over 75% of them singletons. The data derive from a study of cytomegalovirus exposure and HLA in healthy donors. This CDR3 comprises 15 residues. The V gene's germline CDR1 is SEHNR and CDR2 FQNEAQ (reference sequence). Trimming cost V 1 base and J 3 bases, with 10 bases left between them. Study-wide points: Presence/absence analyses took donor sequencing depth as roughly uniform.

The chain employs TRBV7-9 and TRBJ2-1; D is perhaps TRBD1 (6 bases). The sequence derives from a female donor in good health and CMV-seronegative. Material for sequencing was PBMCs. This chain's CDR3 is CASSLGGLGYNEQFF. CDR3 bases: TGTGCCAGCAGCTTAGGGGGGCTAGGCTACAATGAGCAGTTCTTC.